These 32 T cell receptor beta chains came from one sample sequenced in a study of blood T cell repertoires in COVID-19. The method was immunoSEQ multiplex PCR; TCRdb's version includes in-frame clones alone and lacks a portion of them. The table has more than 80,000 clones, 71% seen once. The sequenced sample consisted of peripheral blood. Receptors originate from a human donor with acute or convalescent COVID-19. The donor label of this sample is uncertain.

The V call is TRBV24-1, the J call TRBJ2-3, with TRBD2 matching over 7 bases. Germline-derived CDR1 and CDR2 are KGHDR and SFDVKD. The junction had 3 bases not matched to a gene; V was cut back by 9 bases and J by 4 bases. CDR3 length: 12 residues. CDR3 sequence: CATAGVPDTQYF. As DNA, the CDR3 is TGTGCCACCGCGGGGGTGCCAGATACGCAGTATTTT.

This clone has a single count. V gene TRBV18 combines with J gene TRBJ2-2, with D perhaps TRBD2 (6 bases). Trimming left V 3 bases short and J 1 base short, with 12 bases between. CDR1 and CDR2 (germline): KGHSH, LQKENI. The CDR3 length is 16 residues. CDR3 DNA sequence: TGTGCCAGCTCACCCCGGCAAGCGGGGAACACCGGGGAGCTGTTTTTT. Encoded protein: CASSPRQAGNTGELFF.

This chain links TRBV10-3 with TRBJ1-2; D remains unclear. Germline CDR1 reads ENHRY; CDR2 reads SYGVKD. The V end lost 3 bases, the J end lost 4 bases, and 6 bases lay between the germline ends. This CDR3 is built from 12 residues. Written as DNA, the CDR3 is TGTGCCATCAGTGACGGTTCCTATGGCTACACCTTC. Translated: CAISDGSYGYTF.

The V gene is TRBV9, the J gene TRBJ2-2, with D perhaps matching TRBD2 (5 bases). The CDR3 sequence is 15 residues long. Germline V gives CDR1 SGDLS, CDR2 YYNGEE. V lost 0 bases and J lost 5, with 11 bases in between. CDR3 sequence reads: CASSVAGGGTGELFF. DNA for the CDR3: TGTGCCAGCAGCGTAGCTGGAGGCGGGACCGGGGAGCTGTTTTTT.

The sample holds a few counts of this clone. This chain uses TRBV18 with TRBJ1-3; D is unresolved. The V and J ends lost 3 bases and 4 bases respectively, with 4 bases between them. The CDR3 is 12 residues long. Germline CDR1 and CDR2: KGHSH and LQKENI. Here the CDR3 DNA reads TGTGCCAGCTCACCTCCGGGAAACACCATATATTTT. It translates to CASSPPGNTIYF.

This clone was seen only a few times. This chain uses TRBV7-2 with TRBJ1-2; possibly TRBD1 for D (6 bases). The V gene lost 5 bases and the J gene lost 6 bases, with 19 bases spanning the gap. The CDR3 consists of 15 residues. Germline CDR1 is SGHTA and CDR2 is FQGNSA. This chain's CDR3 is CASSVGHKHPDGYTF. The CDR3 region has the DNA TGTGCCAGCAGCGTGGGACATAAGCATCCCGATGGCTACACCTTC.

The chain has TRBV11-2 and TRBJ1-2; D remains unclear. V was trimmed by 2 bases and J by 2 bases, leaving 6 bases between them. Germline V gene lookup returns CDR1 SGHAT and CDR2 FQNNGV. This CDR3 has 13 residues. CDR3 nucleotides: TGTGCCAGCAGCTTACATGAGAACTATGGCTACACCTTC. Translation: CASSLHENYGYTF.

The table lists this clone with many counts. V gene TRBV6-1 combines with J gene TRBJ1-1; D is perhaps TRBD1 (5 bases). The CDR3 is 12 amino acids. V was clipped by 3 bases and J by 11 bases, with 13 bases between them. Germline assignment: CDR1 MNHNS and CDR2 SASEGT. The CDR3 DNA reads TGTGCCAGCAGTGAGGGGCCTCCCCGGGCTTTCTTT. Translating gives CASSEGPPRAFF.

The chain employs TRBV18 and TRBJ1-5, with D perhaps matching TRBD1 (6 bases). The germline CDR1 and CDR2 sequences are KGHSH and LQKENI. The V gene lost 4 bases and the J gene lost 2 bases, with 15 bases spanning the gap. This CDR3 has 16 residues. The DNA of the CDR3 is TGTGCCAGCTCACTCATGGACAGTAGGGGCAATCAGCCCCAGCATTTT. Protein product: CASSLMDSRGNQPQHF. The whole variable domain, remainder taken from reference TRBV18 and TRBJ1-5, is NAGVMQNPRHLVRRRGQEARLRCSPMKGHSHVYWYRQLPEEGLKFMVYLQKENIIDESGMPKERFSAEFPKEGPSILRIQQVVRGDSAAYFCASSLMDSRGNQPQHFGDGTRLSIL.

This rearrangement joins TRBV24-1 to TRBJ2-5, with TRBD1 matching 7 bases. There are 19 residues in the CDR3. V lost 0 bases, J lost 4 bases, and 16 bases stayed unmatched. Germline assignment: CDR1 KGHDR and CDR2 SFDVKD. CDR3: CATSDLKGQQTERTETQYF. The CDR3 DNA sequence: TGTGCCACCAGTGATTTGAAGGGACAGCAAACCGAGCGAACAGAGACCCAGTACTTC.

A few counts support this clone. The chain recombines TRBV18 with TRBJ1-2; TRBD1 might be the D (5 bases). V was cut by 6 bases and J by 6 bases, with 17 bases left in between. This CDR3 contains 14 residues. Germline V CDR1 and CDR2: KGHSH, LQKENI. As DNA, the CDR3 is TGTGCCAGCTCCCCCTGGGGAGGGGCGGATGGCTACACCTTC. Amino acids: CASSPWGGADGYTF.

This clone was found many times. The rearrangement links TRBV2 to TRBJ1-1, with 10 bases fitting TRBD1. In germline, CDR1 is SNHLY, CDR2 FYNNEI. This CDR3 is built from 18 residues. After removal of 6 bases from V and 3 bases from J, the junction contained 16 bases not matched to a gene. The chain's CDR3 is CASRTFLNPGTGDTEAFF. The CDR3 DNA reads as TGTGCCAGCAGGACGTTCTTGAACCCCGGGACAGGGGACACTGAAGCTTTCTTT.

This clone showed up just a few times. The chain employs TRBV11-2 and TRBJ2-3; D remains unclear. V lost 1 base and J lost 2, with 7 bases in between. CDR1 SGHAT and CDR2 FQNNGV come from the germline V gene. This CDR3 is 14 amino acids long. This CDR3 is CASSLVGITDTQYF. CDR3 bases: TGTGCCAGCAGCTTAGTTGGCATCACAGATACGCAGTATTTT.

The J gene is TRBJ1-2, the V gene TRBV19, with 9 bases lining up with TRBD1. CDR3 length: 17 residues. Germline loops: CDR1 LNHDA, CDR2 SQIVND (reference sequence). V shed 6 bases, J shed 7 bases, and the junction held 18 bases outside the gene matches. The DNA of the CDR3 is TGTGCCAGTAGGCACCGGGACAGGGAGTTCCCCCTCCGTGGCTACACCTTC. Translating gives CASRHRDREFPLRGYTF.

This chain uses TRBV6-2 or TRBV6-3 with TRBJ1-4; 8 positions agree with TRBD1. The germline V gene has CDR1 MNHEY and CDR2 SVGEGT. The CDR3 loop spans 17 amino acids. V shed 3 bases and J 2 bases; nucleotides not matched to a gene: 8. CDR3 nucleotide sequence: TGTGCCAGCAGTTATCGCGGGACAGGAACGACTAATGAAAAACTGTTTTTT. Protein sequence: CASSYRGTGTTNEKLFF.

The chain carries TRBV5-4 and TRBJ1-6; 7 bases agree with TRBD1. CDR1 SGHNT and CDR2 YYREEE come from the germline V gene (reference sequence). V gave up 4 bases and J gave up 6 bases; unmatched junction bases: 7. The length of the CDR3 is 15 residues. CDR3 residues: CASSESGQSNSPLHF. The CDR3 coding sequence is TGTGCCAGCAGCGAATCGGGACAGAGTAATTCACCCCTCCACTTT.

The V call is TRBV2, the J call TRBJ1-6; 10 nucleotides match TRBD1. Germline V gene lookup returns CDR1 SNHLY and CDR2 FYNNEI. This CDR3 comprises 15 residues. After removal of 6 bases from V and 6 bases from J, the junction contained 5 bases not matched to a gene. CDR3 loop: CASSDRDRGNSPLHF. The CDR3, as DNA: TGTGCCAGCAGCGATCGGGACAGGGGTAATTCACCCCTCCACTTT.

The J gene is TRBJ1-2, the V gene TRBV6-5; D perhaps matches TRBD1 (6 bases). Germline V gene lookup returns CDR1 MNHEY and CDR2 SVGAGI. CDR3 length equals 15 residues. V dropped 0 bases and J dropped 6 bases, with 14 bases sitting between them. The CDR3 DNA reads as TGTGCCAGCAGTTACTCTCCTGGACAGAGGGATGGCTACACCTTC. Protein product: CASSYSPGQRDGYTF.

The chain links TRBV29-1 to TRBJ2-2, with D possibly TRBD2 on 6 matching bases. The CDR3 length is 15 residues. Germline CDR1 reads SQVTM; CDR2 reads ANQGSEA. V dropped 3 bases and J dropped 5 bases, with 16 bases sitting between them. The CDR3 loop reads CSVDSGGPGTGELFF. The CDR3 coding sequence is TGCAGCGTTGATTCCGGGGGTCCCGGGACCGGGGAGCTGTTTTTT.

The chain links TRBV30 to TRBJ2-7, with 7 bases identical to TRBD1. This CDR3 has 15 residues. With 3 bases clipped from V and 4 bases from J, the junction kept 12 bases outside the gene matches. Germline V lookup: CDR1 GTSNPN, CDR2 SVGIG (reference sequence). CDR3 in amino acids: CAWRGGRAALYEQYF. CDR3 in DNA: TGTGCCTGGAGAGGGGGCCGGGCAGCCCTTTACGAGCAGTACTTC. Based on the CDR3 plus reference TRBV30 and TRBJ2-7, the full variable domain is SQTIHQWPATLVQPVGSPLSLECTVEGTSNPNLYWYRQAAGRGLQLLFYSVGIGQISSEVPQNLSASRPQDRQFILSSKKLLLSDSGFYLCAWRGGRAALYEQYFGPGTRLTVT.

This clone was seen just once. The rearrangement links TRBV18 to TRBJ1-2, with D unresolved. The ends were cut back, 2 bases at V and 2 bases at J, with 6 bases in the middle. This CDR3 spans 13 amino acids. Germline V gene lookup returns CDR1 KGHSH and CDR2 LQKENI. The CDR3 reads CASSPTENYGYTF. The DNA of the CDR3 is TGTGCCAGCTCACCAACAGAGAACTATGGCTACACCTTC.

J is TRBJ1-2 and V is TRBV3-1 (or the pseudogene TRBV3-2); D gene ambiguous. Germline V lookup: CDR1 LGHDT, CDR2 YNNKEL (reference sequence). Trimming stripped 1 base from V and 5 bases from J, with 11 bases between. The CDR3 sequence is 14 residues long. The CDR3 is CASSQGTVLYGYTF. The DNA for the CDR3 is TGTGCCAGCAGCCAAGGTACGGTTCTGTATGGCTACACCTTC.

The chain employs TRBV6-5 and TRBJ1-1; tentative D call: TRBD1 (5 bases). V lost 8 bases and J 4 bases, leaving 8 bases between the germline ends. CDR3 length: 11 residues. Germline V gene lookup returns CDR1 MNHEY and CDR2 SVGAGI. The CDR3 DNA is TGTGCCAGCCAGACAGTCACTGAAGCTTTCTTT. Amino acid sequence: CASQTVTEAFF.

This rearrangement joins TRBV18 to TRBJ2-5; 9 bases are a match to TRBD2. The length of the CDR3 is 14 residues. V lost 3 bases to trimming and J lost 4 bases; unmatched junction nucleotides: 3. Germline CDR1 and CDR2: KGHSH and LQKENI. CDR3 amino acids: CASSPGSGRETQYF. DNA of the CDR3: TGTGCCAGCTCACCTGGTAGCGGGAGAGAGACCCAGTACTTC.

This chain joins TRBV3-1 (or the pseudogene TRBV3-2) and TRBJ1-1; possibly TRBD1 for D (5 bases). V was trimmed by 5 bases and J by 3 bases, leaving 13 bases between them. Germline-derived CDR1 and CDR2 are LGHDT and YNNKEL (reference sequence). CDR3 length equals 14 residues. Here the CDR3 reads CASSDRGGYTEAFF. The CDR3 nucleotides read TGTGCCAGCAGCGACCGGGGGGGGTACACTGAAGCTTTCTTT.

The chain recombines TRBV7-3 with TRBJ2-6; D is possibly TRBD1 (8 bases). The germline gives CDR1 SGHTA, CDR2 FQGTGA. Trimming removed 5 bases at V and 0 bases at J, with 17 bases between. The CDR3 runs to 18 residues. In DNA, the CDR3 is TGTGCCAGCAGCCCACAGGGGGGAGGGGACTCTGGGGCCAACGTCCTGACTTTC. Translating it yields CASSPQGGGDSGANVLTF.

This chain uses TRBV7-6 with TRBJ2-3; the match to TRBD2 covers 10 bases. This CDR3 is 15 amino acids long. Germline assignment: CDR1 SGHVS and CDR2 FNYEAQ. V dropped 0 bases and J dropped 7; count of bases not matched to a gene: 4. DNA of the CDR3: TGTGCCAGCAGCTTAGCTAGCGGGGGGTCTTATACGCAGTATTTT. Protein product: CASSLASGGSYTQYF.

The J gene is TRBJ2-1, the V gene TRBV5-6, with TRBD1 matching 8 bases. CDR3 length: 15 residues. Germline CDR1 reads SGHDT; CDR2 reads YYEEEE. With 2 bases clipped from V and 7 bases from J, the junction kept 8 bases outside the gene matches. CDR3 coding DNA: TGTGCCAGCAGCTTTCTCACAGGGGGAAGAAATGAGCAGTTCTTC. Translated: CASSFLTGGRNEQFF.

J is TRBJ1-1 and V is TRBV7-2; possible D gene TRBD1, 5 bases. CDR1 SGHTA and CDR2 FQGNSA come from the germline V gene. CDR3 length: 14 residues. V lost 3 bases and J 1 base, leaving 9 bases between the germline ends. The CDR3 nucleotides read TGTGCCAGCAGCTTTTTCGACAGGAACACTGAAGCTTTCTTT. This sequence encodes CASSFFDRNTEAFF.

The chain recombines TRBV5-5 with TRBJ2-1; D may be TRBD1 (6 bases). The V end was cut by 4 bases, the J end by 6 bases, with 14 bases between. Germline V CDR1 and CDR2: SGHKS, YYEKEE (reference sequence). The CDR3 runs 14 residues. In nucleotides, the CDR3 is TGTGCCAGCAGCCCTAGGGACATTTCCAATGAGCAGTTCTTC. Translated: CASSPRDISNEQFF.

This rearrangement joins TRBV3-1 (or the pseudogene TRBV3-2) to TRBJ2-7; 10 nucleotides match TRBD2. This CDR3 has 15 residues. CDR1 LGHDT and CDR2 YNNKEL come from the germline V gene (reference sequence). Trimming cost V 1 base and J 3 bases; bases outside gene matches: 3. In nucleotides, the CDR3 is TGTGCCAGCAGCCAAGGCCTAGCGGGGGACTACGAGCAGTACGTC. It yields the protein CASSQGLAGDYEQYV.

This clone was recorded a few times. J is TRBJ2-2 and V is TRBV13, with TRBD1 matching over 10 bases. With V trimmed by 2 bases and J by 0 bases, 3 bases remained unmatched. Germline V CDR1 and CDR2: PRHDT, FYEKMQ (reference sequence). The CDR3 totals 17 residues. This CDR3 is CASSLTGQGANTGELFF. The CDR3 nucleotides are TGTGCCAGCAGCTTAACCGGACAGGGGGCGAACACCGGGGAGCTGTTTTTT.